Presented here are 18 T cell receptor beta chains from one specimen sequenced in a study of low-dose radiotherapy and immunotherapy resistance in tumors. Stated time point: after trial treatment. Treatment in this sample: LDRT plus nivolumab, ipilimumab, low-dose cyclophosphamide and aspirin (RACIN trial). It was with a constant-region primer and a V-primer adapter that TCRs were amplified over approximately 20 PCR cycles. From the reads, TCRdb called clonotypes with MiXCR, one entry per CDR3 protein. The data hold roughly 50,000 distinct CDR3 sequences, with approximately 33% observed a single time. The source material was PBMCs, sampled after low-dose radiotherapy plus immunotherapy. These receptors came from a male donor with rectosigmoid adenocarcinoma.

This clonotype has ten or more counts. This chain uses TRBV5-8 with TRBJ1-3; unclear D gene. The germline CDR1 and CDR2 sequences are SGHTS and YDEGEE. This CDR3 is 13 amino acids long. Trimming removed 2 bases at V and 2 bases at J, with 5 bases between. The DNA for the CDR3 is TGTGCCAGCAGCTTCGGAACTGGAAACACCATATATTTT. Translated: CASSFGTGNTIYF.

This clonotype came up many times. The V call is TRBV18, the J call TRBJ2-7; 12 nucleotides agree with TRBD2. Per the germline V gene, CDR1 is KGHSH and CDR2 is LQKENI. The J segment lost 4 bases and the V segment lost 0 bases, leaving 1 base of the junction unmatched. The CDR3 extends over 15 amino acids. The CDR3 loop is CASSPPLAGGYEQYF. In nucleotides, the CDR3 is TGTGCCAGCTCACCACCCCTAGCGGGAGGGTACGAGCAGTACTTC.

This clonotype occurred many times. The gene calls are TRBV23-1 and TRBJ2-7; a possible D gene is TRBD2 (5 bases). TRBV23-1 is an ORF, and what it does is uncertain. The CDR3 totals 16 residues. V was cut by 0 bases and J by 2 bases, with 14 bases left in between. The CDR3 region is CASSQSRARRAYEQYF. The CDR3 DNA reads as TGCGCCAGCAGTCAATCGCGGGCTAGGAGAGCCTACGAGCAGTACTTC.

This clonotype was seen at least ten times. This chain uses TRBV10-3 with TRBJ2-1; 8 positions match TRBD1. V lost 6 bases, J lost 4 bases, and 11 bases stayed unmatched. This CDR3 has 16 amino acids. Per the germline V gene, CDR1 is ENHRY and CDR2 is SYGVKD. The CDR3 reads CAISPLTGEVYNEQFF. In nucleotides, the CDR3 is TGTGCCATCAGCCCCCTGACAGGGGAAGTTTACAATGAGCAGTTCTTC.

Only a few counts were recorded for this clonotype. This chain joins TRBV29-1 and TRBJ2-3, with 9 bases that match TRBD1. Germline CDR1 and CDR2: SQVTM and ANQGSEA. After removal of 8 bases from V and 9 bases from J, the junction contained 12 bases not matched to a gene. This CDR3 spans 13 amino acids. CDR3 nucleotide sequence: TGCAGCCTTCAGACAGGGGGAGGAGGGACGCAGTATTTT. Its translation is CSLQTGGGGTQYF.

The V call is TRBV6-2 or TRBV6-3, the J call TRBJ1-2; no reliable D call. Deletions cut 5 bases from V and 0 bases from J, with 13 bases between. The germline V gene encodes CDR1 MNHEY and CDR2 SVGEGT. CDR3 length equals 15 residues. The CDR3 nucleotides read TGTGCCAGCAGTGAATGGCCAGGAACTAACTATGGCTACACCTTC. This sequence encodes CASSEWPGTNYGYTF.

The genes are TRBV10-3 and TRBJ2-3; no definite D call. Between the trimmed V and J ends, which lost 4 bases and 0 bases, there was a span of 11 bases. Germline assignment: CDR1 ENHRY and CDR2 SYGVKD. This CDR3 has 15 amino acids. The CDR3 spells CAISAQFPSTDTQYF. CDR3 in DNA: TGTGCCATCAGTGCACAGTTCCCTAGCACAGATACGCAGTATTTT.

Comment on this clonotype: A read error is likely here: a far larger clone is one base away. J is TRBJ2-7 and V is TRBV28; 9 nucleotides match TRBD1. The CDR3 length is 14 residues. V was pared by 5 bases and J by 8 bases, with 10 bases of the junction left unmatched. Per germline, CDR1 MDHEN and CDR2 SYDVKM. The CDR3: CASSVWTGVGQQYF. In DNA form, the CDR3 reads TGTGCCAGCAGTGTCTGGACAGGGGTCGGTCAGCAGTACTTC.

This clonotype was observed many times. J is TRBJ2-1 and V is TRBV6-5; D unresolved. CDR1 and CDR2 (germline): MNHEY, SVGAGI. This CDR3 spans 11 amino acids. V dropped 6 bases and J dropped 5 bases, with 5 bases sitting between them. The CDR3 protein is CASSLDNEQFF. The CDR3 DNA is TGTGCCAGCAGCCTGGACAATGAGCAGTTCTTC.

This chain links TRBV2 with TRBJ1-1, with TRBD1 matching 9 bases. The CDR3 is 15 amino acids. The V segment lost 7 bases and the J segment 4 bases; nucleotides outside the gene matches: 10. The V gene's germline CDR1 is SNHLY and CDR2 FYNNEI. For the CDR3, the DNA is TGTGCCAGCACCCTACGGGACAGGGAAGGCACTGAAGCTTTCTTT. This gives the protein CASTLRDREGTEAFF.

This clonotype was counted a few times. This sequence joins TRBV2 and TRBJ2-7; D is unclear. The CDR3 spans 10 residues. Trimming cost V 4 bases and J 4 bases, with 2 bases left between them. CDR1 and CDR2 from the germline V gene are SNHLY and FYNNEI. CDR3: CASSGYEQYF. CDR3 DNA: TGTGCCAGCAGTGGGTACGAGCAGTACTTC.

This chain connects TRBV6-2 or TRBV6-3 to TRBJ2-7, with TRBD1 as a possible D gene (5 bases). The ends were cut back, 5 bases at V and 1 base at J, with 12 bases in the middle. The CDR3 is 14 residues long. Germline V gene data show CDR1 as MNHEY and CDR2 as SVGEGT. Here the CDR3 reads CASSVTGLSYEQYF. For the CDR3, the DNA is TGTGCCAGCAGTGTCACAGGCCTGTCCTACGAGCAGTACTTC.

This clonotype appeared many times. V is TRBV5-1 and J is TRBJ1-5; D not resolved. This CDR3 is built from 12 residues. The V end was cut by 0 bases, the J end by 6 bases, with 4 bases between. Germline V lookup: CDR1 SGHRS, CDR2 YFSETQ. The CDR3 loop is CASSLDGQPQHF. The CDR3 DNA sequence: TGCGCCAGCAGCTTGGACGGTCAGCCCCAGCATTTT. Filled out from reference TRBV5-1 and TRBJ1-5, the complete variable domain reads KAGVTQTPRYLIKTRGQQVTLSCSPISGHRSVSWYQQTPGQGLQFLFEYFSETQRNKGNFPGRFSGRQFSNSRSEMNVSTLELGDSALYLCASSLDGQPQHFGDGTRLSIL.

The sample holds many counts of this clonotype. The chain carries TRBV20-1 and TRBJ2-3, with D unclear. This CDR3 comprises 15 residues. CDR1 and CDR2 (germline): DFQATT, SNEGSKA (reference sequence). The ends were cut back, 4 bases at V and 2 bases at J, with 16 bases in the middle. CDR3 sequence (DNA): TGCAGTGCTAAAGTTAGCATTTCCCCCACAGATACGCAGTATTTT. Encoded protein: CSAKVSISPTDTQYF.

The V gene is TRBV2, the J gene TRBJ2-1; no clear D gene. V lost 3 bases, J lost 3 bases, and 6 bases lay in between. There are 13 residues in the CDR3. CDR1 is SNHLY and CDR2 is FYNNEI in the germline V gene. The CDR3 here is CASSDWVYNEQFF. The CDR3 DNA is TGTGCCAGCAGTGATTGGGTCTACAATGAGCAGTTCTTC.

This clonotype showed up many times. This chain links TRBV27 with TRBJ2-7; no clear D gene. The germline gives CDR1 MNHEY, CDR2 SMNVEV (reference sequence). The CDR3 loop spans 16 amino acids. The V gene lost 2 bases and the J gene lost 3 bases, with 17 bases spanning the gap. CDR3 nucleotides: TGTGCCAGCAGTTTAGAAGGGATTGGTCTCCGCTACGAGCAGTACTTC. Its protein is CASSLEGIGLRYEQYF.

This clonotype has a count of ten or more. The V gene is TRBV5-4, the J gene TRBJ2-5; D remains unclear. V lost 6 bases, J lost 5 bases, and 11 bases lay in between. This CDR3 is 12 amino acids long. Germline CDR1 SGHNT, CDR2 YYREEE (reference sequence). As DNA, the CDR3 is TGTGCCAGCACAAGGGATTCGGAGACCCAGTACTTC. It encodes CASTRDSETQYF.

Comment on this clonotype: A single base is all that separates this from a far larger clone, so a read error is likely. This chain connects TRBV5-8 to TRBJ1-1; weak D call: TRBD1 (5 bases). Trimming took 3 bases from V and 0 from J, leaving 15 bases between them. CDR3 size: 16 residues. Germline CDR1 SGHTS, CDR2 YDEGEE. The CDR3 sequence is CASSSREGLLNTEAFF. CDR3 coding DNA: TGTGCCAGCAGCTCAAGGGAGGGGCTCTTGAACACTGAAGCTTTCTTT.